This is a list of T cell receptor beta chains from one sample in a study of memory CD4+ T cells and cytomegalovirus serostatus. Using immunoSEQ multiplex PCR, the repertoire was profiled, and TCRdb retains in-frame clones only, with some absent. The sample lists 85,000 to 100,000 clones; 75% to 90% were seen once. Input material: memory CD4+ T cells from blood. The origin of the receptors is an adult in good health and CMV-seropositive. Both conserved end residues are part of each CDR3. The order of the fields is CDR3 length, clone size, J gene, D gene, V gene, CDR3 protein, CDR3 DNA. A D gene is named only where the DNA matches it firmly. Clone size appears in some rows only: once, few, many, or a class for an expanded clone.

>12|-|TRBJ2-1|TRBD2|TRBV7-2
CASSSSGIEQFF
TGTGCCAGCAGTTCTAGCGGGATTGAGCAGTTCTTC
>15|-|TRBJ2-3|-|TRBV9
CASSVEQGRTDTQYF
TGTGCCAGCAGCGTCGAACAGGGTCGTACAGATACGCAGTATTTT
>16|-|TRBJ2-5|TRBD1|TRBV7-2
CASSLAMGQPQETQYF
TGTGCCAGCAGCTTAGCAATGGGACAGCCCCAAGAGACCCAGTACTTC
>15|-|TRBJ2-1|-|TRBV7-3
CASSLRLSSYNEQFF
TGTGCCAGCAGCTTAAGATTGAGCTCCTACAATGAGCAGTTCTTC
>14|-|TRBJ2-1|TRBD2|TRBV10-3
CATRTGTSNNEQFF
TGTGCCACTCGAACCGGGACTAGCAACAATGAGCAGTTCTTC
>14|-|TRBJ2-7|TRBD1|TRBV10-3
CAIRGGQATYEQYF
TGTGCCATCAGAGGGGGCCAGGCCACCTACGAGCAGTACTTC
>13|-|TRBJ1-2|-|TRBV5-5
CASSSKGYEGYTF
TGTGCCAGCAGCTCCAAAGGGTATGAGGGCTACACCTTC
>14|once|TRBJ2-1|TRBD2|TRBV7-2
CASTRTSSHNEQFF
TGTGCCAGCACACGGACTAGCTCCCACAATGAGCAGTTCTTC
>15|-|TRBJ2-4|TRBD1|TRBV28
CASSSPGGAKNIQYF
TGTGCCAGCAGTTCTCCAGGGGGAGCCAAAAACATTCAGTACTTC
>13|-|TRBJ1-1|-|TRBV6-5
CASRPAGGTEAFF
TGTGCCAGCAGACCCGCCGGGGGCACTGAAGCTTTCTTT
>15|-|TRBJ1-2|-|TRBV10-3
CAISDVILTDYGYTF
TGTGCCATCAGTGACGTCATACTTACAGACTATGGCTACACCTTC
>13|-|TRBJ2-5|TRBD1|TRBV11-2
CASSQGQGQTQYF
TGTGCCAGCAGCCAAGGACAGGGGCAGACCCAGTACTTC
>19|-|TRBJ1-2|TRBD1|TRBV5-4
CASGSPGTGTGQRGNGYTF
TGTGCCAGCGGATCGCCGGGGACAGGGACAGGACAGAGGGGTAATGGCTACACCTTC
>12|-|TRBJ2-7|-|TRBV6-1
CASRWQPDEQYF
TGTGCCAGCAGGTGGCAACCCGACGAGCAGTACTTC
>16|-|TRBJ2-1|TRBD2|TRBV27
CASSPISGRANNEQFF
TGTGCCAGCAGCCCGATTAGCGGGAGGGCCAACAATGAGCAGTTCTTC
>14|once|TRBJ2-1|-|TRBV4-3
CASSQTHGSNEQFF
TGCGCCAGCAGCCAAACCCACGGCAGCAATGAGCAGTTCTTC
>11|-|TRBJ2-5|-|TRBV5-6
CASSLERVQYF
TGCGCCAGCAGCTTGGAGAGGGTCCAGTACTTC
>16|-|TRBJ1-3|-|TRBV15
CATSRGGGVSGNTIYF
TGTGCCACCAGCAGAGGGGGAGGGGTGTCTGGAAACACCATATATTTT
>15|-|TRBJ2-1|TRBD2|TRBV28
CASSFSGSTYNEQFF
TGTGCCAGCAGTTTTAGCGGGAGTACCTACAATGAGCAGTTCTTC
>17|-|TRBJ2-2|-|TRBV18
CASSPSPGGSGTGELFF
TGTGCCAGCTCACCCTCCCCTGGGGGGAGTGGTACCGGGGAGCTGTTTTTT
>15|-|TRBJ2-3|-|TRBV7-9
CASSLVQTITDTQYF
TGTGCCAGCAGCTTAGTACAGACGATCACAGATACGCAGTATTTT
>14|-|TRBJ2-7|TRBD1|TRBV18
CASSTGQSSYEQYF
TGTGCCAGCTCAACGGGACAGAGCTCCTACGAGCAGTACTTC
>14|-|TRBJ2-6|-|TRBV10-3
CAIRDSSGANVLTF
TGTGCCATCAGGGACTCCTCTGGGGCCAACGTCCTGACTTTC
>15|-|TRBJ2-7|-|TRBV5-1
CASSLEGRQGGEQYF
TGCGCCAGCAGCTTGGAGGGTCGGCAGGGGGGCGAGCAGTACTTC
>14|-|TRBJ1-2|-|TRBV27
CASSPPGPAFGYTF
TGTGCCAGCAGTCCACCGGGACCGGCTTTTGGCTACACCTTC
>12|-|TRBJ2-3|-|TRBV5-5
CASSLQGDTQYF
TGTGCCAGCAGCTTACAGGGAGATACGCAGTATTTT
>17|-|TRBJ2-2|-|TRBV5-1
CASSLTTSGTAAGELFF
TGCGCCAGCAGCTTGACTACCTCCGGGACGGCGGCCGGGGAGCTGTTTTTT
>13|-|TRBJ2-6|TRBD1|TRBV7-3
CASRIGTDDVLTF
TGTGCCAGCAGGATCGGGACAGACGACGTCCTGACTTTC
>16|once|TRBJ1-3|-|TRBV6-6
CASSFTGPSSGNTIYF
TGTGCCAGCAGTTTCACAGGGCCGAGCTCTGGAAACACCATATATTTT
>15|-|TRBJ2-7|TRBD2|TRBV25-1
CASSPQEREISEQYF
TGTGCCAGCAGTCCGCAGGAGCGGGAGATCTCCGAGCAGTACTTC
>11|-|TRBJ1-2|-|TRBV28
CASRRDYGYTF
TGTGCCAGCAGGAGGGACTATGGCTACACCTTC
>17|-|TRBJ1-3|-|TRBV5-1
CASSLDISTASGNTIYF
TGCGCCAGCAGCTTGGATATATCGACGGCCTCTGGAAACACCATATATTTT
>14|-|TRBJ2-1|-|TRBV9
CASSVAAQNNEQFF
TGTGCCAGCAGCGTAGCAGCGCAAAACAATGAGCAGTTCTTC
>14|-|TRBJ2-6|-|TRBV29-1
CSVDGSSGANVLTF
TGCAGCGTTGATGGGTCTTCTGGGGCCAACGTCCTGACTTTC
>16|-|TRBJ2-3|-|TRBV7-8
CASRQNDWGVPDTQYF
TGTGCCAGCAGACAAAATGACTGGGGAGTCCCAGATACGCAGTATTTT
>14|few|TRBJ2-1|-|TRBV28
CASSLTGSYNEQFF
TGTGCCAGCAGTTTAACGGGTTCCTACAATGAGCAGTTCTTC
>12|-|TRBJ2-3|-|TRBV5-4
CASRLNTDTQYF
TGTGCCAGCAGGTTAAACACAGATACGCAGTATTTT
>14|-|TRBJ2-7|-|TRBV4-2
CASSQAPGGSEQYF
TGTGCCAGCAGCCAAGCCCCGGGCGGCAGCGAGCAGTACTTC
>14|-|TRBJ2-7|-|TRBV6-1
CASSEALRYYEQYF
TGTGCCAGCAGTGAAGCGCTCCGGTACTACGAGCAGTACTTC
>14|-|TRBJ2-1|-|TRBV5-1
CASSLDFQVNEQFF
TGCGCCAGCAGCCTGGATTTTCAGGTCAATGAGCAGTTCTTC
>11|-|TRBJ2-7|-|TRBV18
CASSEEYEQYF
TGTGCCAGCTCAGAGGAATACGAGCAGTACTTC
>14|-|TRBJ1-4|TRBD1|TRBV9
CASSVTGANEKLFF
TGTGCCAGCAGCGTGACAGGGGCTAATGAAAAACTGTTTTTT
>16|-|TRBJ2-2|-|TRBV7-2
CASSLIPSRHTGELFF
TGTGCCAGCAGCTTAATTCCAAGTAGGCATACCGGGGAGCTGTTTTTT
>15|few|TRBJ2-2|-|TRBV28
CASSFPGVWTGELFF
TGTGCCAGCAGTTTCCCGGGGGTGTGGACCGGGGAGCTGTTTTTT
>14|-|TRBJ2-5|-|TRBV7-6
CASSPGSGAETQYF
TGTGCCAGCAGCCCCGGATCAGGGGCGGAGACCCAGTACTTC
>14|-|TRBJ1-1|-|TRBV7-6
CASTPGGMNTEAFF
TGTGCCAGCACTCCCGGGGGGATGAACACTGAAGCTTTCTTT
>14|few|TRBJ2-7|TRBD2|TRBV2
CASSGASGPYEQYF
TGTGCCAGCAGTGGGGCTAGCGGACCCTACGAGCAGTACTTC
>17|-|TRBJ2-1|TRBD1|TRBV5-1
CASSLAVIGQGMDEQFF
TGCGCCAGCAGCTTGGCTGTCATTGGACAGGGAATGGATGAGCAGTTCTTC
>16|-|TRBJ2-7|TRBD1|TRBV5-1
CASSLGTGGSSYEQYF
TGCGCCAGCAGCTTGGGGACAGGGGGGAGCTCCTACGAGCAGTACTTC
>16|-|TRBJ1-1|-|TRBV19
CASSSYQGSDATEAFF
TGTGCCAGTAGTAGCTACCAGGGGAGTGATGCCACTGAAGCTTTCTTT
>16|once|TRBJ2-2|-|TRBV2
CASSEGTRDKTGELFF
TGTGCCAGCAGTGAAGGGACCCGGGACAAAACTGGGGAGCTGTTTTTT
>14|once|TRBJ2-5|-|TRBV30
CAWNRGLLQETQYF
TGTGCCTGGAATCGCGGGCTCCTCCAAGAGACCCAGTACTTC
>14|-|TRBJ2-5|-|TRBV5-1
CASSLQGYSETQYF
TGCGCCAGCAGCTTGCAGGGCTATTCGGAGACCCAGTACTTC
>16|few|TRBJ2-3|TRBD2|TRBV7-2
CASSLGLAGATDTQYF
TGTGCCAGCAGCCTCGGACTAGCGGGAGCCACAGATACGCAGTATTTT
>17|-|TRBJ1-4|TRBD1|TRBV19
CASMVTGAKATNEKLFF
TGTGCCAGTATGGTCACAGGGGCCAAGGCAACTAATGAAAAACTGTTTTTT
>13|-|TRBJ2-1|-|TRBV29-1
CSVDYGSRGQQFF
TGCAGCGTTGATTACGGTAGCAGGGGCCAGCAGTTCTTC
>18|-|TRBJ1-5|-|TRBV12-2
CASRLPPRRGLGNQPQHF
TGTGCAAGTCGCTTACCCCCTAGGAGGGGTTTGGGCAATCAGCCCCAGCATTTT
>15|once|TRBJ2-3|-|TRBV9
CASSVRARPTDTQYF
TGTGCCAGCAGCGTAAGGGCTAGACCCACAGATACGCAGTATTTT